These 21 T cell receptor beta chains were all obtained from the same sample, sequenced in a study of OX40 agonist ivuxolimab in advanced cancers. The table came from immunoSEQ multiplex PCR; TCRdb's copy has only in-frame clones and leaves some out. This sample has some 77,000 clones, with 85% found just once. This specimen was CD4+ or CD8+ T cells sorted from blood, taken in a trial of the OX40 agonist ivuxolimab. These receptors all come from an adult with an advanced solid tumor such as melanoma, head and neck, liver or kidney cancer.

This clone is a singleton in its sample. The chain uses TRBV7-2 and TRBJ2-6; 7 bases agree with TRBD1. The length of the CDR3 is 17 residues. Looked up from germline, CDR1 is SGHTA and CDR2 is FQGNSA. With 2 bases clipped from V and 3 bases from J, the junction kept 7 bases outside the gene matches. CDR3 sequence (DNA): TGTGCCAGCAGCTTAATCACAGGGGTAGGTGGGGCCAACGTCCTGACTTTC. This gives the protein CASSLITGVGGANVLTF.

Comment on this clone: Its ends do not fully match the called genes, so a read error is possible. This same CDR3 is encoded by further DNA sequences in the sample. This chain connects TRBV28 to TRBJ2-7, with D maybe TRBD1 (6 bases). Germline V gene lookup returns CDR1 MDHEN and CDR2 SYDVKM. This CDR3 is 10 amino acids long. CDR3 sequence reads: CASGGYEQYF. The DNA of the CDR3 is TGTGCCAGCGGGGGCTACGAACAGTACTTC. Together with reference TRBV28 and TRBJ2-7, the CDR3 gives the full variable domain: DVKVTQSSRYLVKRTGEKVFLECVQDMDHENMFWYRQDPGLGLRLIYFSYDVKMKEKGDIPEGYSVSREKKERFSLILESASTNQTSMYLCASGGYEQYFGPGTRLTVT.

This rearrangement joins TRBV19 to TRBJ2-5, with unresolved D. From germline, CDR1 is LNHDA and CDR2 SQIVND (reference sequence). CDR3 length: 14 residues. V was trimmed by 3 bases and J by 3 bases, leaving 11 bases between them. CDR3 region: CASSIVSGEETQYF. The CDR3 DNA is TGTGCCAGTAGTATTGTGTCCGGTGAAGAGACCCAGTACTTC.

The gene calls are TRBV4-1 and TRBJ2-3; 9 bases agree with TRBD2. CDR1 is MGHRA, CDR2 YSYEKL, per germline. This CDR3 is built from 16 residues. V lost 2 bases, J lost 0 bases, and 3 bases stayed unmatched. The CDR3 here is CASSQLSGSSTDTQYF. DNA for the CDR3: TGCGCCAGCAGCCAACTTAGCGGGAGTAGCACAGATACGCAGTATTTT.

The V and J genes are TRBV7-2 and TRBJ2-3; D unresolved. This CDR3 comprises 14 residues. V was pared by 5 bases and J by 1 base, with 10 bases between. Germline CDR1 is SGHTA and CDR2 is FQGNSA. The CDR3 spells CASSPWRGTDTQYF. The CDR3 region has the DNA TGTGCCAGCAGCCCTTGGAGAGGCACAGATACGCAGTATTTT.

The rearrangement uses TRBV19 and TRBJ1-2; D is undetermined. Germline CDR1 is LNHDA and CDR2 is SQIVND (reference sequence). V gave up 6 bases and J gave up 5 bases, with 10 bases separating them. CDR3 size: 12 residues. This CDR3 is CASSPTAYGYTF. The CDR3 DNA sequence: TGTGCCAGTAGCCCGACGGCTTATGGCTACACCTTC.

This chain connects TRBV18 to TRBJ2-3; TRBD2 is a possible D gene (5 bases). The CDR3 totals 13 residues. Germline lookup yields CDR1 KGHSH and CDR2 LQKENI. Trimming cost V 1 base and J 5 bases, with 7 bases left between them. The CDR3 loop reads CASSPREGDTQYF. The CDR3 bases are TGTGCCAGCTCACCACGAGAGGGAGATACGCAGTATTTT.

CDR3 residues: CASSHLNQPQHF. The CDR3 bases are TGTGCCAGCAGCCACCTGAATCAGCCCCAGCATTTT. This sequence joins TRBV7-9 and TRBJ1-5; D is undetermined. The CDR3 runs to 12 residues. V was pared by 5 bases and J by 4 bases, with 6 bases between. CDR1 is SEHNR and CDR2 is FQNEAQ in the germline V gene (reference sequence). Combining the CDR3 with reference TRBV7-9 and TRBJ1-5 gives the whole variable domain DTGVSQNPRHKITKRGQNVTFRCDPISEHNRLYWYRQTLGQGPEFLTYFQNEAQLEKSRLLSDRFSAERPKGSFSTLEIQRTEQGDSAMYLCASSHLNQPQHFGDGTRLSIL.

The chain joins TRBV6-5 to TRBJ2-5; D not resolved. The germline V gene encodes CDR1 MNHEY and CDR2 SVGAGI. The CDR3 runs to 13 residues. With 2 bases removed from V and 1 base from J, the gap between germline ends came to 5 bases. Written as DNA, the CDR3 is TGTGCCAGCAGTTACAGGCCCCAAGAGACCCAGTACTTC. Its protein product is CASSYRPQETQYF.

This clone came up a few times. This chain connects TRBV6-6 to TRBJ1-2; maybe TRBD1 (5 bases). CDR1 is MNHNY, CDR2 SVGAGI, per germline (reference sequence). V lost 8 bases and J lost 8, with 24 bases in between. The CDR3 sequence is 15 residues long. The CDR3: CASSNLVGGPRGYTF. CDR3 coding DNA: TGTGCCAGCTCCAACCTTGTGGGGGGTCCGCGCGGCTACACCTTC.

The chain has TRBV11-3 and TRBJ1-4; D may be TRBD1 (5 bases). V lost 4 bases, J lost 3 bases, and 9 bases lay in between. CDR3 length equals 14 residues. In germline, CDR1 is SGHNT, CDR2 YENEEA. The CDR3, as DNA: TGTGCCAGCAGCTCAGGGAGAGCTAATGAAAAACTGTTTTTT. It encodes CASSSGRANEKLFF.

The chain joins TRBV6-6 to TRBJ2-5; D is possibly TRBD1 (5 bases). From germline, CDR1 is MNHNY and CDR2 SVGAGI (reference sequence). Trimming cost V 7 bases and J 9 bases, with 21 bases left between them. The CDR3 consists of 14 residues. CDR3 protein: CASKSGSFGRSQYF. The CDR3 nucleotides read TGTGCCAGCAAGTCAGGGTCCTTTGGGCGGTCCCAGTACTTC.

The rearrangement uses TRBV4-3 and TRBJ2-1; 10 positions match TRBD2. This CDR3 comprises 17 residues. V lost 0 bases and J lost 3; bases outside the gene matches: 5. Germline V CDR1 and CDR2: LGHNA, YSLEER. The CDR3 protein is CASSQEGLAGDYNEQFF. Written as DNA, the CDR3 is TGCGCCAGCAGCCAAGAGGGGCTAGCGGGGGACTACAATGAGCAGTTCTTC.

In this sample, this clone turned up once. This chain links TRBV7-2 with TRBJ1-1, with 8 bases matching TRBD1. CDR3 length equals 14 residues. Unmatched junction bases numbered 5, after V lost 6 bases and J lost 2 bases. Germline V gene data show CDR1 as SGHTA and CDR2 as FQGNSA. This CDR3 is CASSYAGGNTEAFF. The CDR3 nucleotides are TGTGCCAGCAGTTACGCAGGGGGCAACACTGAAGCTTTCTTT.

CDR3 loop: CASSLGRDPRRETQYF. CDR3 nucleotide sequence: TGTGCCAGCAGCTTGGGGAGGGATCCCCGAAGGGAGACCCAGTACTTC. The rearrangement links TRBV7-2 to TRBJ2-5; 7 positions match TRBD2. Per the germline V gene, CDR1 is SGHTA and CDR2 is FQGNSA. The length of the CDR3 is 16 residues. J lost 5 bases, V lost 3 bases, and 12 bases had no gene match.

This chain joins TRBV29-1 and TRBJ1-1; 9 bases are a match to TRBD1. CDR3 size: 14 residues. The J segment lost 5 bases and the V segment lost 3 bases, leaving 7 bases of the junction unmatched. The germline CDR1 and CDR2 sequences are SQVTM and ANQGSEA. CDR3: CSVELGQGWTEAFF. CDR3 sequence (DNA): TGCAGCGTTGAGTTAGGACAGGGGTGGACTGAAGCTTTCTTT.

The V gene is TRBV18, the J gene TRBJ2-1; the D is unclear. CDR1 KGHSH and CDR2 LQKENI come from the germline V gene. Trimming stripped 3 bases from V and 9 bases from J, with 9 bases between. This CDR3 spans 12 amino acids. CDR3 nucleotides: TGTGCCAGCTCACCGTCTTCAGGTGAGCAGTTCTTC. This gives the protein CASSPSSGEQFF.

The chain has TRBV5-1 and TRBJ1-6; TRBD1 matches 8 bases. Germline-derived CDR1 and CDR2 are SGHRS and YFSETQ. The CDR3 length is 13 residues. V lost 4 bases to trimming and J lost 12 bases; unmatched junction nucleotides: 6. In DNA, the CDR3 is TGCGCCAGCAGCCCCGACAGGGGACTACCCCTCCACTTT. It is translated as CASSPDRGLPLHF.

The genes are TRBV7-6 and TRBJ1-3, with unresolved D. V dropped 2 bases and J dropped 0 bases, with 5 bases sitting between them. The length of the CDR3 is 14 residues. Looked up from germline, CDR1 is SGHVS and CDR2 is FNYEAQ. For the CDR3, the DNA is TGTGCCAGCAGCTTAATTCCCTCTGGAAACACCATATATTTT. It codes for CASSLIPSGNTIYF.

The chain recombines TRBV7-9 with TRBJ1-5; no firm D call. The CDR3 runs 14 residues. V was cut by 3 bases and J by 2 bases, with 8 bases left in between. The V gene's germline CDR1 is SEHNR and CDR2 FQNEAQ (reference sequence). CDR3 in DNA: TGTGCCAGCAGCTTCGGTACGGGCAATCAGCCCCAGCATTTT. Protein product: CASSFGTGNQPQHF.

This chain joins TRBV5-5 and TRBJ1-2; D uncertain. Germline V gives CDR1 SGHKS, CDR2 YYEKEE (reference sequence). Trimming took 4 bases from V and 4 from J, leaving 11 bases between them. The CDR3 length is 13 residues. CDR3 protein: CASSPNSVYGYTF. The CDR3 DNA follows: TGTGCCAGCAGCCCCAACAGTGTCTATGGCTACACCTTC.